These 9 T cell receptor beta chains originate from one sample sequenced in a study of blood T cells in healthy people across ages (dated by TCRdb to about 2015). The method was 5' RACE. TCRdb shows the sequencer as Illumina HiSeq 2500. A second about 7 to 12 cycle PCR used a sample-barcoded 5' primer and a J-beta primer mix. The raw public reads went through TCRdb reprocessing: fastp at Q25, MiXCR clone calling, in-frame beta chains kept. Under each unique CDR3 protein, matching rows form one entry showing the most common genes and DNA. The sample table holds 1.2 million to 1.5 million distinct CDR3 sequences, of which around 55% were seen once. Over 5% of the sample comes from the top ten. Sequencing used blood. The source of these receptors is a young man in good health.

The table lists this clonotype with a count of one. The gene calls are TRBV3-1 and TRBJ1-1; D not resolved. Germline values: CDR1 LGHDT, CDR2 YNNKEL (reference sequence). Trimming removed 0 bases from V and 4 bases from J, with 9 bases in between. The CDR3 totals 14 residues. CDR3 in amino acids: CASSQEYSGTEAFF. CDR3 DNA: TGTGCCAGCAGCCAAGAGTATTCGGGCACTGAAGCTTTCTTT. Complete variable domain (other parts from reference TRBV3-1 and TRBJ1-1): DTAVSQTPKYLVTQMGNDKSIKCEQNLGHDTMYWYKQDSKKFLKIMFSYNNKELIINETVPNRFSPKSPDKAHLNLHINSLELGDSAVYFCASSQEYSGTEAFFGQGTRLTVV.

This chain links TRBV9 with TRBJ2-1, with 7 bases matching TRBD2. Germline V gene sequence: CDR1 SGDLS, CDR2 YYNGEE. The ends lost 0 bases at V and 3 bases at J; junction bases unmatched: 6. This CDR3 comprises 16 residues. Written as DNA, the CDR3 is TGTGCCAGCAGCGTAGGTGAGCGGGACTACTACAATGAGCAGTTCTTC. Translating it yields CASSVGERDYYNEQFF.

This clonotype showed up just a few times. The rearrangement links TRBV6-5 to TRBJ2-7, with 12 bases aligning to TRBD1. The CDR3 covers 17 residues. Germline CDR1 and CDR2: MNHEY and SVGAGI. Trimming at V came to 2 bases and at J to 1 base, leaving 6 bases not matched to a gene. The DNA for the CDR3 is TGTGCCAGCAGTTACCGAGAGGGACAGGGGGCTTCCTACGAGCAGTACTTC. Its translation: CASSYREGQGASYEQYF.

A remark on this clonotype: The likely explanation is a read error, given a far larger clone one base away. The chain joins TRBV6-5 to TRBJ2-7; TRBD1 matches 7 bases. This CDR3 comprises 13 residues. The J segment lost 3 bases and the V segment lost 6 bases, leaving 5 bases of the junction unmatched. Germline CDR1 reads MNHEY; CDR2 reads SVGAGI. Written as DNA, the CDR3 is TGTGCCAGCAGCCGGGACAGCTTCTACGAGCAGTACTTC. Translation: CASSRDSFYEQYF.

V usage is TRBV4-3 and J usage is TRBJ2-1, with 11 bases identical to TRBD2. V lost 0 bases and J lost 9; bases outside the gene matches: 10. The germline CDR1 and CDR2 sequences are LGHNA and YSLEER. The length of the CDR3 is 17 residues. The CDR3 nucleotides are TGCGCCAGCAGCCAAGATTTGGTTAGCGGGGGGGCTGGTGAGCAGTTCTTC. Translation: CASSQDLVSGGAGEQFF.

This sequence joins TRBV6-5 and TRBJ1-1; maybe TRBD1 (6 bases). The ends were cut back, 6 bases at V and 2 bases at J, with 16 bases in the middle. Germline V gene lookup returns CDR1 MNHEY and CDR2 SVGAGI. The CDR3 is 15 residues long. The chain's CDR3 is CASSPLGGQNTEAFF. CDR3 sequence (DNA): TGTGCCAGCAGCCCCCTAGGGGGGCAAAACACTGAAGCTTTCTTT.

The chain has TRBV27 and TRBJ2-1; the D is unclear. Per germline, CDR1 MNHEY and CDR2 SMNVEV (reference sequence). The CDR3 sequence is 15 residues long. The germline V and J ends were trimmed by 1 base and 4 bases, with 11 bases remaining between them. CDR3 loop: CASSLLDGSYNEQFF. The CDR3 nucleotides are TGTGCCAGCAGTTTATTAGACGGATCTTACAATGAGCAGTTCTTC.

This clonotype was detected once. The V and J genes are TRBV3-1 and TRBJ2-3; the match to TRBD2 covers 10 bases. The CDR3 runs to 15 residues. Germline values: CDR1 LGHDT, CDR2 YNNKEL (reference sequence). The ends lost 4 bases at V and 8 bases at J; junction bases unmatched: 9. This chain's CDR3 is CASSLAGGATGTQYF. The CDR3 coding sequence is TGTGCCAGCAGCCTAGCGGGGGGCGCTACTGGTACGCAGTATTTT.

This rearrangement joins TRBV12-3 or TRBV12-4 to TRBJ2-7, with D perhaps TRBD2 (6 bases). Trimming removed 5 bases from V and 6 bases from J, with 17 bases in between. CDR3 length: 14 amino acids. Here the CDR3 reads CASSKGTLSFEQYF. The CDR3 nucleotides read TGTGCCAGCAGTAAAGGGACTTTGAGTTTCGAGCAGTACTTC.